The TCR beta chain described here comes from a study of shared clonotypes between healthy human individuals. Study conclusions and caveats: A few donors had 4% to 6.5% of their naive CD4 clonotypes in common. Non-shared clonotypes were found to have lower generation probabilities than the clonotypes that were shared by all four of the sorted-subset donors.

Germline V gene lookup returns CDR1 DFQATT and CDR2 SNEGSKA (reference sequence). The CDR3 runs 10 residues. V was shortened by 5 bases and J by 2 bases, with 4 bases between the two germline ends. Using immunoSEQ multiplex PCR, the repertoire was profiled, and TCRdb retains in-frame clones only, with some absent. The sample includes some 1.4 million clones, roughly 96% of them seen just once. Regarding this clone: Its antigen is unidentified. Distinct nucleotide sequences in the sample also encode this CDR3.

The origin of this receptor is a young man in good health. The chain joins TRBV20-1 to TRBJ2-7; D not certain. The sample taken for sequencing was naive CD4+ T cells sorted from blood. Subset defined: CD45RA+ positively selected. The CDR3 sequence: CSALAYEQYF. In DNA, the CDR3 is TGCAGTGCTTTGGCCTACGAGCAGTACTTC.